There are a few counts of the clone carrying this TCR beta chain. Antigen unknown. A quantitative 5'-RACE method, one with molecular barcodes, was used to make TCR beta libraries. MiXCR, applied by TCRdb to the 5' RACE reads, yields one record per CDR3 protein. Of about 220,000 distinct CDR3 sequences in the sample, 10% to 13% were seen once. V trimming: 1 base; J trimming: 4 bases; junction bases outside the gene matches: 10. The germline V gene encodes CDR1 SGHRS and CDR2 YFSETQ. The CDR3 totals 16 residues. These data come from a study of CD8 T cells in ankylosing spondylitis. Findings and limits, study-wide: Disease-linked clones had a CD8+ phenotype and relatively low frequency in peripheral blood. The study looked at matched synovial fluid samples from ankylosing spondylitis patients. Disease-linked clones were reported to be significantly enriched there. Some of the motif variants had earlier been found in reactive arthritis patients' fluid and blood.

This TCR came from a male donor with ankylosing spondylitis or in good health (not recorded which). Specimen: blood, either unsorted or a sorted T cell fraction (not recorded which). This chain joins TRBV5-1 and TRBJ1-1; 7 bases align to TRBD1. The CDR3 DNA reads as TGCGCCAGCAGCTTGCCCTCCTCAGGGGGTATCACTGAAGCTTTCTTT. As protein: CASSLPSSGGITEAFF. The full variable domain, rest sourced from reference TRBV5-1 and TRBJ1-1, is KAGVTQTPRYLIKTRGQQVTLSCSPISGHRSVSWYQQTPGQGLQFLFEYFSETQRNKGNFPGRFSGRQFSNSRSEMNVSTLELGDSALYLCASSLPSSGGITEAFFGQGTRLTVV.